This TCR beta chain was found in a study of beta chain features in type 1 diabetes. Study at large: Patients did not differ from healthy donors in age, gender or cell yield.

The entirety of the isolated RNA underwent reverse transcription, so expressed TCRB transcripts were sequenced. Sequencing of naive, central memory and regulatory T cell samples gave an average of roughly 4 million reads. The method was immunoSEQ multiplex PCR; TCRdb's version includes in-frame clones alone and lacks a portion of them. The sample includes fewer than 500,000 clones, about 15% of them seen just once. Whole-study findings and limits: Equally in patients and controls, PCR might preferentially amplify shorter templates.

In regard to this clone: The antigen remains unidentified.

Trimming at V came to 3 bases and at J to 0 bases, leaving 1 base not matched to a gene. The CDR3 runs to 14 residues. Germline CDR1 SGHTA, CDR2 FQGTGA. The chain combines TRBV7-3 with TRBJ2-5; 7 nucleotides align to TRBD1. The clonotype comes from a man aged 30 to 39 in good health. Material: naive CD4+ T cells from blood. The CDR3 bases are TGTGCCAGCAGCTTGGACAGGTACCAAGAGACCCAGTACTTC. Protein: CASSLDRYQETQYF.